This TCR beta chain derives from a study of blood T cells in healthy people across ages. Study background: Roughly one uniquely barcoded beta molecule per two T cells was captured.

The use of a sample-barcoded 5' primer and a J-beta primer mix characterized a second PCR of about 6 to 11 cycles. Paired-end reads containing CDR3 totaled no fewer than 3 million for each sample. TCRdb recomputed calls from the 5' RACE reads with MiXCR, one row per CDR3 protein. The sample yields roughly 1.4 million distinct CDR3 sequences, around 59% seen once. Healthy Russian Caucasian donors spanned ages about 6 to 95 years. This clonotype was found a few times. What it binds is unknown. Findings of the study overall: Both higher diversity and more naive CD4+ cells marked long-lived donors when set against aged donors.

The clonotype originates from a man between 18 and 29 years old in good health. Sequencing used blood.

The CDR3: CASSQVSRDHNQETQYF. CDR3 nucleotide sequence: TGTGCCAGCAGCCAAGTTTCCAGGGATCACAATCAAGAGACCCAGTACTTC. The chain has TRBV3-1 and TRBJ2-5; a weak D match, TRBD1 (5 bases). CDR1 is LGHDT, CDR2 YNNKEL, per germline (reference sequence). Trimming pared 1 base from V and 2 bases from J, leaving 17 bases between. The CDR3 consists of 17 residues.